The present T cell receptor beta chain was sequenced within a study of CD8 T cells in ankylosing spondylitis. Findings and limits, study-wide: Ankylosing spondylitis blood appeared to be characterized by a TCR beta motif of roughly eight highly homologous variants. Reportedly, significant enrichment of disease-linked clones occurred in matched ankylosing spondylitis synovial fluid.

For TCR beta, libraries came from quantitative 5'-RACE with molecular barcodes. TCRdb fed the 5' RACE reads into MiXCR, producing one record per CDR3 protein. The data contain 250,000 to 300,000 distinct CDR3 sequences, around 20% of them singletons. About this clonotype itself: What it recognizes is unknown.

CDR3 length: 13 residues. Trimming cost V 6 bases and J 5 bases, with 12 bases left between them. The source is a male donor with ankylosing spondylitis or in good health (not recorded which). This sequence joins TRBV12-3 or TRBV12-4 and TRBJ2-3; D is ambiguous. Sequencing was performed on blood, either unsorted or a sorted T cell fraction (not recorded which). As DNA, the CDR3 is TGTGCCAGCAGCCGTAGTTCGGGAGATACGCAGTATTTT. It codes for CASSRSSGDTQYF.